This record concerns one T cell receptor beta chain sequence. The entry originates in a study of blood T cell repertoires in COVID-19. Sequencing was performed with immunoSEQ multiplex PCR; in TCRdb, only in-frame clones are kept and a portion is missing. The profile shows approximately 310,000 clones, around 87% of them singletons. This CDR3 comprises 16 residues. Germline V gene lookup returns CDR1 SEHNR and CDR2 FQNEAQ (reference sequence). Trimming took off 1 base at V and 5 bases at J, with 16 bases between the two ends. V gene TRBV7-9 combines with J gene TRBJ2-3; D ambiguous. The TCR comes from a woman between 50 and 59 years old who had recovered from COVID-19. Sequencing was carried out using peripheral blood. CDR3 residues: CASSLVVLLSRDTQYF. In nucleotides, the CDR3 is TGTGCCAGCAGCTTAGTCGTCCTTTTGAGTAGAGATACGCAGTATTTT.